The text below deals with one TCR beta chain. Germline CDR1 reads MDHEN; CDR2 reads SYDVKM. V lost 7 bases, J lost 6 bases, and 5 bases stayed unmatched. The CDR3 runs to 12 residues. These data come from a study of blood T cell repertoires in COVID-19. Study as a whole: The analysed material was cDNA or gDNA that came from T cells, B-cell-depleted T cells, or PBMCs.

Categorization into cohorts depended on clinical history that participants reported. Cohort 3 recovered donors had two negative PCRs, clearance, or symptom resolution. Original processing methods: The authors estimated nucleated cell counts from reference gene primer amplification. Clones were sequenced by immunoSEQ multiplex PCR, and TCRdb holds only the in-frame ones, with some missing. Clone size and V and J calls were adopted from that table, with D and trimming inferred from the DNA. The table records 360,000 or so clones, 87% of them present only once. The specimen sequenced was PBMCs or T cells enriched from blood (not recorded which). The TCR was taken from a young woman who had recovered from COVID-19. The J gene is TRBJ1-2, the V gene TRBV28; 7 bases align to TRBD1. The CDR3: CASNDRENGYTF. The CDR3 nucleotides read TGTGCCAGCAATGACAGGGAAAATGGCTACACCTTC.